These T cell receptor beta chains were read from a single sample in a study of blood T cells in healthy people across ages. A single record per CDR3 protein comes from TCRdb applying MiXCR to the 5' RACE reads. In the table there are fewer than 1 million distinct CDR3 sequences, around 42% of which are singletons. Sequenced sample: blood. All receptors come from a man in his sixties in good health. Each CDR3 is given with its conserved first and last residue. The D gene is left open where the match is weak. Clone size is stated in some rows and not others, as once, few, many or a class when expanded.

j_call d_call cdr3_length clone_size v_call cdr3_nt cdr3_aa
TRBJ1-5 TRBD1 16 . TRBV3-1 TGTGCCAGCAGCCAAGGGGGGACAGGGAGGACTCAGCCCCAGCATTTT CASSQGGTGRTQPQHF
TRBJ1-5 TRBD1 18 . TRBV7-6 TGTGCCAGCAGCCAAAGCCTGACAGGGGGGGTTAGCAATCAGCCCCAGCATTTT CASSQSLTGGVSNQPQHF
TRBJ2-5 . 12 few TRBV7-9 TGTGCCAGCAGCGAATCCTTGGAGACCCAGTACTTC CASSESLETQYF
TRBJ2-5 . 15 . TRBV6-2/TRBV6-3 TGTGCCAGCAGTTACCGTCTAGCGTCGGGCAATGAGCAGTACTTC CASSYRLASGNEQYF
TRBJ1-2 . 13 few TRBV7-9 TGTGCCAGCAGCACTTGGACCGCCCTTGGCTACACCTTC CASSTWTALGYTF
TRBJ2-7 TRBD1 15 . TRBV4-1 TGCGCCAGCAGCCGAAACAGGGGACAGTCCTACGAGCAGTACTTC CASSRNRGQSYEQYF
TRBJ2-7 TRBD2 17 . TRBV11-2 TGTGCCAGCAGCCTTTACTCTAGCGGGGGGTCCTCCTACGAGCAGTACTTC CASSLYSSGGSSYEQYF
TRBJ2-7 TRBD2 15 . TRBV6-6 TGTGCCAGCAGCCCTGCGGGAGGATTTTCCTACGAGCAGTACTTC CASSPAGGFSYEQYF
TRBJ1-1 . 16 . TRBV2 TGTGCCAGCAGTGAATCGCGTACAGGTCGGAACACTGAAGCTTTCTTT CASSESRTGRNTEAFF
TRBJ1-1 . 13 once TRBV6-5 TGTGCCAGCAAGAACGACCGGAACACTGAAGCTTTCTTT CASKNDRNTEAFF
TRBJ2-6 . 14 once TRBV5-1 TGCGCCAGCAGTGGGGGGGGCGAGGCCAACGTCCTGACTTTC CASSGGGEANVLTF
TRBJ2-7 . 15 . TRBV6-1 TGTGCCAGCAGTGAAGCTGCAGGGCCTATTTTCGAGCAGTACTTC CASSEAAGPIFEQYF
TRBJ2-7 TRBD2 15 many TRBV3-1 TGTGCCAGCAGCCAAGACTCGGCGGGGGGGCGAGAGCAGTACTTC CASSQDSAGGREQYF
TRBJ1-5 . 14 . TRBV21-1 TGTGCCAGCAGTATAGGTACGGGCAATCAGCCCCAGCATTTT CASSIGTGNQPQHF
TRBJ2-5 . 16 . TRBV3-1 TGTGCCAGCAGCCAAGATTGGGCCAGGGCCTCGGAGACCCAGTACTTC CASSQDWARASETQYF
TRBJ2-3 TRBD2 16 . TRBV7-2 TGTGCCAGCAGCTCCCAAGCGGGGGGAGCTAGGGATACGCAGTATTTT CASSSQAGGARDTQYF
TRBJ2-5 . 13 . TRBV20-1 TGCAGTGCTAGATTGGCTAGCCGAGAGACCCAGTACTTC CSARLASRETQYF
TRBJ2-7 TRBD2 17 . TRBV6-2/TRBV6-3 TGTGCCAGCACCCCCAAACGTGGTGGGGGGGTCGGCTACGAGCAGTACTTC CASTPKRGGGVGYEQYF